The 16 T cell receptor beta chains given below trace back to one sample, sequenced in a study of memory CD4+ T cells and cytomegalovirus serostatus. Single viable CD3+CD4+CD8-CD45RO+ cells were sorted as the memory CD4+ T cells. Method: immunoSEQ multiplex PCR; TCRdb's copy keeps in-frame clones and lacks some. This sample has around 54,000 clones, with about 80% found just once. Sequenced sample: memory CD4+ T cells from blood. Receptors were obtained from an adult in good health and CMV-seropositive.

There are a few counts of this clone. The same CDR3 arises from other DNA sequences in this sample as well. This chain joins TRBV27 and TRBJ1-3, with 7 bases lining up with TRBD1. CDR1 MNHEY and CDR2 SMNVEV come from the germline V gene (reference sequence). CDR3 size: 15 residues. With 5 bases clipped from V and 3 bases from J, the junction kept 7 bases outside the gene matches. The CDR3 loop reads CASSRTGADGNTIYF. For the CDR3, the DNA is TGTGCCAGCAGTCGTACAGGGGCAGATGGAAACACCATATATTTT.

The chain employs TRBV18 and TRBJ2-5; a possible D gene is TRBD2 (6 bases). V was trimmed by 0 bases and J by 4 bases, leaving 12 bases between them. From germline, CDR1 is KGHSH and CDR2 LQKENI. The length of the CDR3 is 15 residues. CDR3 in amino acids: CASSPPGGPSETQYF. DNA for the CDR3: TGTGCCAGCTCACCACCGGGGGGACCGTCAGAGACCCAGTACTTC.

The chain couples TRBV6-1 to TRBJ1-3; TRBD1 is a possible D gene (5 bases). V lost 7 bases to trimming and J lost 6 bases, with 22 bases between them. This CDR3 region has 16 residues. CDR1 and CDR2 (germline): MNHNS, SASEGT. CDR3 loop: CASTDNVRGRANTIYF. DNA of the CDR3: TGTGCCAGCACTGATAACGTGCGAGGCAGGGCAAACACCATATATTTT.

The V and J genes are TRBV5-8 and TRBJ1-3; D is possibly TRBD1 (6 bases). Trimming removed 5 bases from V and 0 bases from J, with 9 bases in between. CDR1 and CDR2 (germline): SGHTS, YDEGEE. The CDR3 length is 14 residues. This CDR3 reads CASRGQDSGNTIYF. CDR3 coding DNA: TGTGCCAGCAGGGGACAAGACTCTGGAAACACCATATATTTT.

The chain carries TRBV5-6 and TRBJ2-7; TRBD1 is a possible D gene (6 bases). CDR3 length: 14 amino acids. From germline, CDR1 is SGHDT and CDR2 YYEEEE. V was pared by 2 bases and J by 2 bases, with 11 bases between. The chain's CDR3 is CASSFRGPTYEQYF. The CDR3 region has the DNA TGTGCCAGCAGCTTCAGGGGCCCGACCTACGAGCAGTACTTC.

The V gene is TRBV5-1, the J gene TRBJ2-1; TRBD2 matches at 10 bases. The CDR3 consists of 19 residues. The V gene end was trimmed by 0 bases and the J gene end by 5 bases; junction bases not matched to a gene: 14. CDR1 and CDR2 (germline): SGHRS, YFSETQ. DNA for the CDR3: TGCGCCAGCAGCTTGGGGTTTTCTAGCGGGAGTGGTTTGCACAATGAGCAGTTCTTC. It translates to CASSLGFSSGSGLHNEQFF.

The V and J genes are TRBV2 and TRBJ2-3, with D hard to call. The V gene lost 6 bases and the J gene lost 0 bases, with 4 bases spanning the gap. The germline V gene has CDR1 SNHLY and CDR2 FYNNEI. CDR3 length: 12 amino acids. CDR3 sequence: CASRASTDTQYF. CDR3 coding DNA: TGTGCCAGCAGAGCGAGCACAGATACGCAGTATTTT.

The chain has TRBV6-4 and TRBJ2-3, with TRBD2 matching over 7 bases. Germline V gene sequence: CDR1 MRHNA, CDR2 SNTAGT. J gave up 4 bases and V 0 bases, and 4 bases lay outside the gene matches. There are 15 residues in the CDR3. The CDR3 DNA follows: TGTGCCAGCAGTGACTCTGCGGGAGCAGCAGATACGCAGTATTTT. It yields the protein CASSDSAGAADTQYF.

V and J are TRBV29-1 and TRBJ2-1; 10 nucleotides agree with TRBD2. V gave up 4 bases and J gave up 8 bases; unmatched junction bases: 8. Looked up from germline, CDR1 is SQVTM and CDR2 is ANQGSEA. There are 14 residues in the CDR3. The CDR3 spells CSVGWLAGVDEQFF. For the CDR3, the DNA is TGCAGCGTTGGCTGGCTAGCGGGAGTGGATGAGCAGTTCTTC.

This rearrangement joins TRBV4-3 to TRBJ1-1; D is ambiguous. Germline V gives CDR1 LGHNA, CDR2 YSLEER. With 3 bases removed from V and 1 base from J, the gap between germline ends came to 9 bases. The CDR3 spans 14 residues. The CDR3 spells CASSHRPRNTEAFF. The CDR3 DNA reads TGCGCCAGCAGCCACAGACCAAGGAACACTGAAGCTTTCTTT.

This clone was counted between two and nine times. CDR3 region: CASRGLLEAFF. The CDR3 nucleotides are TGTGCAAGTCGGGGGCTGCTTGAAGCTTTCTTT. The V gene is TRBV19, the J gene TRBJ1-1, with D tentatively TRBD1 (6 bases). This CDR3 has 11 residues. Germline CDR1 and CDR2: LNHDA and SQIVND (reference sequence).

This chain uses TRBV18 with TRBJ1-2; the D gene is possibly TRBD1 (5 bases). Germline V gene data show CDR1 as KGHSH and CDR2 as LQKENI. CDR3 size: 13 residues. V gave up 5 bases and J gave up 5 bases, with 12 bases separating them. CDR3: CASSIDSEYGYTF. In nucleotides, the CDR3 is TGTGCCAGCTCAATAGACAGCGAGTATGGCTACACCTTC. Complete variable domain (other parts from reference TRBV18 and TRBJ1-2): NAGVMQNPRHLVRRRGQEARLRCSPMKGHSHVYWYRQLPEEGLKFMVYLQKENIIDESGMPKERFSAEFPKEGPSILRIQQVVRGDSAAYFCASSIDSEYGYTFGSGTRLTVV.

The V gene is TRBV7-2, the J gene TRBJ2-7, with TRBD1 matching over 7 bases. J gave up 5 bases and V 4 bases, and 8 bases lay outside the gene matches. Per the germline V gene, CDR1 is SGHTA and CDR2 is FQGNSA. CDR3 length: 14 residues. The CDR3 nucleotides are TGTGCCAGCAGCTCCCAGACAGGGATGGACGAGCAGTACTTC. It codes for CASSSQTGMDEQYF.

V usage is TRBV2 and J usage is TRBJ1-4; the D gene is possibly TRBD1 (5 bases). Trimming took off 3 bases at V and 0 bases at J, with 11 bases between the two ends. Looked up from germline, CDR1 is SNHLY and CDR2 is FYNNEI. The CDR3 contains 16 residues. The CDR3 nucleotides read TGTGCCAGCAGTGAGTCACAGGATGCAACTAATGAAAAACTGTTTTTT. Protein sequence: CASSESQDATNEKLFF.

The chain has TRBV6-6 and TRBJ2-5, with unresolved D. The CDR3 is 12 residues long. The ends were cut back, 9 bases at V and 2 bases at J, with 10 bases in the middle. Per germline, CDR1 MNHNY and CDR2 SVGAGI (reference sequence). The CDR3 region has the DNA TGTGCCAGTCGATTGTGGCAAGAGACCCAGTACTTC. It is translated as CASRLWQETQYF.

This clone was picked up a small number of times. The chain recombines TRBV7-9 with TRBJ1-4; D possibly corresponds to TRBD1 (5 bases). The CDR3 is 17 amino acids. Germline V lookup: CDR1 SEHNR, CDR2 FQNEAQ (reference sequence). V was cut by 5 bases and J by 10 bases, with 26 bases left in between. The CDR3 is CASSPRAEGLASGKLFF. Here the CDR3 DNA reads TGTGCCAGCAGCCCACGCGCGGAGGGGCTCGCCTCGGGAAAACTGTTTTTT.